Listed here are 24 T cell receptor beta chains from one sample, sequenced in a study of OX40 agonist ivuxolimab in advanced cancers. Assay: immunoSEQ multiplex PCR; the TCRdb copy retains only in-frame clones and omits some. The table has 80,000 or so clones, over 75% seen once. Material: CD4+ or CD8+ T cells sorted from blood, obtained in a trial of the OX40 agonist ivuxolimab. These receptors originate from an adult with an advanced solid tumor such as melanoma, head and neck, liver or kidney cancer.

The chain carries TRBV7-9 and TRBJ1-3, with D perhaps matching TRBD1 (5 bases). Germline CDR1 is SEHNR and CDR2 is FQNEAQ (reference sequence). V was pared by 4 bases and J by 4 bases, with 14 bases between. The CDR3 contains 15 residues. CDR3 in DNA: TGTGCCAGCAGCTCCCCGGGACGGGGAGGAAACACCATATATTTT. Its protein product is CASSSPGRGGNTIYF.

This chain joins TRBV7-2 and TRBJ2-7; D may be TRBD2 (6 bases). The CDR3 consists of 15 residues. The germline V gene encodes CDR1 SGHTA and CDR2 FQGNSA. The V gene lost 1 base and the J gene lost 3 bases, with 13 bases spanning the gap. The CDR3 is CASSLVFGGIYEQYF. The CDR3 region has the DNA TGTGCCAGCAGCTTAGTATTCGGAGGGATCTACGAGCAGTACTTC.

The chain carries TRBV7-2 and TRBJ2-3; a weak D match, TRBD1 (6 bases). The CDR3 runs to 18 residues. The germline V gene encodes CDR1 SGHTA and CDR2 FQGNSA. Deletions cut 6 bases from V and 0 bases from J, with 22 bases between. As DNA, the CDR3 is TGTGCCAGCAGGCTTAGTATTGGGGACATTCCTAGCACAGATACGCAGTATTTT. Its translation: CASRLSIGDIPSTDTQYF.

The chain has TRBV7-8 and TRBJ2-1, with D perhaps TRBD2 (5 bases). This CDR3 spans 16 amino acids. V was clipped by 5 bases and J by 2 bases, with 16 bases between them. Per germline, CDR1 SGHVS and CDR2 FQNEAQ. CDR3 DNA: TGTGCCAGCAGCGAAGCGCCGGGGATAACCTACAATGAGCAGTTCTTC. Its protein product is CASSEAPGITYNEQFF.

V usage is TRBV18 and J usage is TRBJ2-7; D unresolved. Per the germline V gene, CDR1 is KGHSH and CDR2 is LQKENI. V shed 2 bases and J shed 6 bases, with 11 bases lying between them. The CDR3 extends over 13 amino acids. The CDR3 DNA is TGTGCCAGCTCACCATTACAGCTGGCCGAGCAGTACTTC. Its protein is CASSPLQLAEQYF.

The chain carries TRBV10-3 and TRBJ2-3; D not resolved. Trimming removed 4 bases from V and 2 bases from J, with 7 bases in between. The CDR3 covers 13 residues. Per the germline V gene, CDR1 is ENHRY and CDR2 is SYGVKD. CDR3 DNA sequence: TGTGCCATCAGTGGAGGAGCCACAGATACGCAGTATTTT. Translated: CAISGGATDTQYF.

The chain combines TRBV4-3 with TRBJ1-2; 10 bases are shared with TRBD1. Germline V gene lookup returns CDR1 LGHNA and CDR2 YSLEER. V dropped 5 bases and J dropped 2; count of bases not matched to a gene: 8. The CDR3 runs 16 residues. CDR3 sequence (DNA): TGCGCCAGCAGCGGGGGACAGGGGAGGGGGAACTATGGCTACACCTTC. Protein: CASSGGQGRGNYGYTF.

The rearrangement joins TRBV11-2 to TRBJ2-5, with a weak D call TRBD1 (5 bases). This CDR3 comprises 14 residues. Trimming removed 3 bases from V and 2 bases from J, with 10 bases in between. Germline lookup yields CDR1 SGHAT and CDR2 FQNNGV. CDR3 in amino acids: CASSFRAWQETQYF. The CDR3 nucleotides read TGTGCCAGCAGCTTCAGGGCCTGGCAAGAGACCCAGTACTTC. The variable domain in full, completed from reference TRBV11-2 and TRBJ2-5, reads EAGVAQSPRYKIIEKRQSVAFWCNPISGHATLYWYQQILGQGPKLLIQFQNNGVVDDSQLPKDRFSAERLKGVDSTLKIQPAKLEDSAVYLCASSFRAWQETQYFGPGTRLLVL.

The V call is TRBV28, the J call TRBJ2-7, with unresolved D. V lost 5 bases to trimming and J lost 0 bases, with 5 bases between them. Per germline, CDR1 MDHEN and CDR2 SYDVKM. The CDR3 spans 12 residues. The CDR3 DNA sequence: TGTGCCAGCAGTCAACTCTCCTACGAGCAGTACTTC. Protein: CASSQLSYEQYF.

The genes are TRBV29-1 and TRBJ1-2; D may be TRBD1 (6 bases). This CDR3 has 11 amino acids. Germline V gene data show CDR1 as SQVTM and CDR2 as ANQGSEA. Trimming pared 7 bases from V and 6 bases from J, leaving 12 bases between. DNA for the CDR3: TGCAGCGCCCGGACAGCTCATGGCTACACCTTC. Its protein is CSARTAHGYTF. Drawing the rest from reference TRBV29-1 and TRBJ1-2, the complete variable domain is SAVISQKPSRDICQRGTSLTIQCQVDSQVTMMFWYRQQPGQSLTLIATANQGSEATYESGFVIDKFPISRPNLTFSTLTVSNMSPEDSSIYLCSARTAHGYTFGSGTRLTVV.

V usage is TRBV9 and J usage is TRBJ1-2; D may be TRBD1 (5 bases). Germline V lookup: CDR1 SGDLS, CDR2 YYNGEE. The V and J ends lost 0 bases and 9 bases respectively, with 18 bases between them. The CDR3 totals 15 residues. In DNA form, the CDR3 reads TGTGCCAGCAGCGTAGACAGCTTTGCGGGGGGAAGCTACACCTTC. This encodes CASSVDSFAGGSYTF. Variable domain in full (rest from reference TRBV9 and TRBJ1-2): DSGVTQTPKHLITATGQRVTLRCSPRSGDLSVYWYQQSLDQGLQFLIQYYNGEERAKGNILERFSAQQFPDLHSELNLSSLELGDSALYFCASSVDSFAGGSYTFGSGTRLTVV.

The chain links TRBV18 to TRBJ2-2, with a weak D call TRBD2 (6 bases). Germline V gene data show CDR1 as KGHSH and CDR2 as LQKENI. The CDR3 extends over 12 amino acids. The V gene lost 6 bases and the J gene lost 7 bases, with 9 bases spanning the gap. The CDR3 nucleotides read TGTGCCAGCTCGTTTAGCGGCGGGGAGCTGTTTTTT. Its protein is CASSFSGGELFF.

This clone has just a few counts. The chain couples TRBV7-3 to TRBJ1-2, with TRBD1 matching over 10 bases. Germline values: CDR1 SGHTA, CDR2 FQGTGA. Trimming removed 5 bases from V and 9 bases from J; junction bases left unmatched: 3. The length of the CDR3 is 12 residues. DNA of the CDR3: TGTGCCAGCAGCCCGACAGGGGGCAGCTACACCTTC. Protein product: CASSPTGGSYTF.

This rearrangement joins TRBV7-3 to TRBJ1-5; maybe TRBD1 (5 bases). The CDR3 length is 14 residues. Germline CDR1 SGHTA, CDR2 FQGTGA. V was shortened by 5 bases and J by 5 bases, with 13 bases between the two germline ends. For the CDR3, the DNA is TGTGCCAGCAGCCCCGGGACCAAGGATCAGCCCCAGCATTTT. Translated: CASSPGTKDQPQHF.

The chain uses TRBV4-1 and TRBJ1-5; no firm D call. The germline V gene has CDR1 MGHRA and CDR2 YSYEKL. The CDR3 runs 16 residues. V lost 4 bases, J lost 2 bases, and 15 bases lay in between. CDR3 sequence (DNA): TGCGCCAGCAGCCCTATTAAGTTCGGGGGCAATCAGCCCCAGCATTTT. It is translated as CASSPIKFGGNQPQHF.

This clone was seen a handful of times. In DNA, the CDR3 is TGTGCCAGTAGTAGCGCCAGGGGTAATTGGGGGACTGAAGCTTTCTTT. This codes for CASSSARGNWGTEAFF. This sequence joins TRBV19 and TRBJ1-1; D may be TRBD1 (6 bases). Germline CDR1 and CDR2: LNHDA and SQIVND (reference sequence). The ends were cut back, 4 bases at V and 5 bases at J, with 20 bases in the middle. The CDR3 extends over 16 amino acids. Looking up the rest from reference TRBV19 and TRBJ1-1 gives the full variable domain: DGGITQSPKYLFRKEGQNVTLSCEQNLNHDAMYWYRQDPGQGLRLIYYSQIVNDFQKGDIAEGYSVSREKKESFPLTVTSAQKNPTAFYLCASSSARGNWGTEAFFGQGTRLTVV.

The chain combines TRBV6-1 with TRBJ1-5; D gene uncertain. Trimming removed 11 bases from V and 0 bases from J, with 11 bases in between. This CDR3 contains 13 residues. Germline assignment: CDR1 MNHNS and CDR2 SASEGT. In DNA form, the CDR3 reads TGTGCCTCCCGGGCGGATAGCAATCAGCCCCAGCATTTT. Translated, it gives CASRADSNQPQHF.

This clone has just a few counts. V usage is TRBV5-5 and J usage is TRBJ2-7, with 7 positions matching TRBD2. CDR1 is SGHKS and CDR2 is YYEKEE in the germline V gene (reference sequence). Trimming cost V 3 bases and J 4 bases; bases outside gene matches: 4. The CDR3 is 13 residues long. CDR3 amino acids: CASSSISGYEQYF. In DNA, the CDR3 is TGTGCCAGCAGCTCGATTAGCGGGTACGAGCAGTACTTC.

This chain links TRBV12-1 with TRBJ2-1; the table's TRBD2 call for D was not verified on the DNA. TRBV12-1 is given as a pseudogene. The CDR3 is made up of 14 amino acids. The CDR3 spells CASSLGGSYNEQFF. For the CDR3, the DNA is TGTGCCAGCAGTTTAGGAGGTTCCTACAATGAGCAGTTCTTC.

The gene calls are TRBV6-1 and TRBJ1-1; D is perhaps TRBD1 (5 bases). Trimming stripped 0 bases from V and 5 bases from J, with 13 bases between. CDR1 MNHNS and CDR2 SASEGT come from the germline V gene. This CDR3 spans 15 amino acids. CDR3 DNA sequence: TGTGCCAGCAGTGAAGCGGGGCGTAGAAGGACTGAAGCTTTCTTT. The encoded protein is CASSEAGRRRTEAFF.

The gene calls are TRBV6-6 and TRBJ2-2; TRBD1 aligns across 7 bases. The V segment lost 5 bases and the J segment 5 bases; nucleotides outside the gene matches: 5. The length of the CDR3 is 14 residues. Germline lookup yields CDR1 MNHNY and CDR2 SVGAGI (reference sequence). The CDR3 bases are TGTGCCAGCAGTACAGACAGGGAAACCGGGGAGCTGTTTTTT. As protein: CASSTDRETGELFF.

This clone was observed once. This chain uses TRBV19 with TRBJ1-5, with D uncertain. CDR3 length: 15 residues. Per the germline V gene, CDR1 is LNHDA and CDR2 is SQIVND (reference sequence). The V and J ends lost 2 bases and 0 bases respectively, with 8 bases between them. The CDR3, as DNA: TGTGCCAGTAGTATACTGACTGGTAGCAATCAGCCCCAGCATTTT. Translating gives CASSILTGSNQPQHF.

The CDR3 nucleotides are TGTGCCAGCAATTACCAAGGGGGAACAACTGAAGCTTTCTTT. This encodes CASNYQGGTTEAFF. V and J are TRBV5-6 and TRBJ1-1; D is perhaps TRBD1 (6 bases). Germline V lookup: CDR1 SGHDT, CDR2 YYEEEE. The CDR3 consists of 14 residues. V was trimmed by 6 bases and J by 5 bases, leaving 17 bases between them.

The chain is built from TRBV7-2 and TRBJ1-1; D not certain. The V gene lost 5 bases and the J gene lost 4 bases, with 11 bases spanning the gap. The CDR3 runs to 13 residues. Germline CDR1 is SGHTA and CDR2 is FQGNSA. The CDR3 DNA reads as TGTGCCAGCAGCCTCCGAGCTTTCACTGAAGCTTTCTTT. It is translated as CASSLRAFTEAFF. Full variable domain (outside the CDR3, taken from reference TRBV7-2 and TRBJ1-1): GAGVSQSPSNKVTEKGKDVELRCDPISGHTALYWYRQSLGQGLEFLIYFQGNSAPDKSGLPSDRFSAERTGGSVSTLTIQRTQQEDSAVYLCASSLRAFTEAFFGQGTRLTVV.